The 30 T cell receptor beta chains presented below share a single source sample, sequenced in a study of T cells after yellow fever vaccination. TCRdb re-called the 5' RACE reads with MiXCR, one entry per CDR3 protein. The sample lists 450,000 to 600,000 distinct CDR3 sequences; less than 20% were seen once. The sample in question was PBMCs, obtained more than 4 days after the first yellow fever vaccination. The receptor source for this set is a man aged 18 to 29 who received the YFV17D yellow fever vaccine.

V usage is TRBV7-9 and J usage is TRBJ2-4; 8 bases map to TRBD2. CDR3 size: 15 residues. Germline CDR1 SEHNR, CDR2 FQNEAQ (reference sequence). V dropped 5 bases and J dropped 1; count of bases not matched to a gene: 4. The CDR3 coding sequence is TGTGCCAGCAGCCTAGGGACTAGGGCCAAAAACATTCAGTACTTC. Its translation is CASSLGTRAKNIQYF.

The rearrangement links TRBV4-1 to TRBJ2-5; D may be TRBD2 (7 bases). Per germline, CDR1 MGHRA and CDR2 YSYEKL. Trimming took 1 base from V and 5 from J, leaving 14 bases between them. The CDR3 totals 15 residues. CDR3 protein: CASSQVGGATETQYF. CDR3 coding DNA: TGCGCCAGCAGCCAAGTAGGGGGGGCCACGGAGACCCAGTACTTC.

The CDR3 loop reads CASSLDGGRGTEAFF. In DNA, the CDR3 is TGTGCCAGCAGCTTGGATGGGGGACGGGGCACTGAAGCTTTCTTT. The V and J genes are TRBV7-3 and TRBJ1-1; perhaps TRBD1 as D (5 bases). This CDR3 region has 15 residues. The germline CDR1 and CDR2 sequences are SGHTA and FQGTGA. V lost 3 bases to trimming and J lost 4 bases, with 15 bases between them.

This clonotype was counted only a few times. The chain recombines TRBV7-9 with TRBJ2-5, with D perhaps matching TRBD1 or TRBD2 (5 bases each). V dropped 4 bases and J dropped 5 bases, with 17 bases sitting between them. The CDR3 loop spans 15 amino acids. Germline CDR1 is SEHNR and CDR2 is FQNEAQ (reference sequence). The CDR3 region is CASSYDQGRGETQYF. CDR3 bases: TGTGCCAGCAGCTACGACCAGGGACGAGGGGAGACCCAGTACTTC.

Ten or more counts support this clonotype. The V gene is TRBV5-1, the J gene TRBJ1-1, with no clear D. Trimming stripped 0 bases from V and 0 bases from J, with 12 bases between. Germline V gene lookup returns CDR1 SGHRS and CDR2 YFSETQ. CDR3 length: 16 residues. CDR3 nucleotides: TGCGCCAGCAGCTTGGCGCGGAAGAAGATGAACACTGAAGCTTTCTTT. This sequence encodes CASSLARKKMNTEAFF. Full variable domain (missing parts from reference TRBV5-1 and TRBJ1-1): KAGVTQTPRYLIKTRGQQVTLSCSPISGHRSVSWYQQTPGQGLQFLFEYFSETQRNKGNFPGRFSGRQFSNSRSEMNVSTLELGDSALYLCASSLARKKMNTEAFFGQGTRLTVV.

This clonotype was seen only a few times. This chain's CDR3 is CASSDIYGYTF. The CDR3 DNA reads TGTGCCAGCAGTGATATCTATGGCTACACCTTC. The rearrangement joins TRBV6-1 to TRBJ1-2; no clear D gene. Trimming took off 3 bases at V and 4 bases at J, with 3 bases between the two ends. This CDR3 contains 11 residues. Germline CDR1 is MNHNS and CDR2 is SASEGT.

This clonotype has only a few counts. The chain has TRBV7-6 and TRBJ2-7; 8 nucleotides line up with TRBD2. Germline lookup yields CDR1 SGHVS and CDR2 FNYEAQ. The V gene end was trimmed by 6 bases and the J gene end by 2 bases; junction bases not matched to a gene: 9. The CDR3 has 15 residues. The CDR3 sequence is CASSPGGTAAYEQYF. The CDR3 DNA reads TGTGCCAGCAGTCCGGGGGGGACGGCCGCCTACGAGCAGTACTTC.

The gene calls are TRBV6-1 and TRBJ2-3; D remains unclear. The CDR3 runs to 13 residues. V was cut by 6 bases and J by 4 bases, with 11 bases left in between. CDR1 is MNHNS and CDR2 is SASEGT in the germline V gene. Here the CDR3 reads CASSNRNSDTQYF. The CDR3 bases are TGTGCCAGCAGCAATAGGAATTCAGATACGCAGTATTTT.

This clonotype was seen a few times. The rearrangement links TRBV11-2 to TRBJ2-5, with 7 nucleotides matching TRBD2. Germline V lookup: CDR1 SGHAT, CDR2 FQNNGV. V gave up 1 base and J gave up 4 bases; unmatched junction bases: 6. CDR3 length: 15 amino acids. The CDR3 DNA follows: TGTGCCAGCAGCTTAGTCGGGGGGACCTTAGAGACCCAGTACTTC. Translated, it gives CASSLVGGTLETQYF.

This clonotype was seen only a few times. V usage is TRBV27 and J usage is TRBJ1-1, with 7 bases matching TRBD1. Germline-derived CDR1 and CDR2 are MNHEY and SMNVEV (reference sequence). The CDR3 extends over 14 amino acids. With 5 bases clipped from V and 8 bases from J, the junction kept 11 bases outside the gene matches. CDR3 loop: CASSREPRQGEAFF. The CDR3 coding sequence is TGTGCCAGCAGTCGGGAACCCAGACAGGGAGAAGCTTTCTTT.

This chain connects TRBV2 to TRBJ2-7, with D possibly TRBD1 on 6 matching bases. Per the germline V gene, CDR1 is SNHLY and CDR2 is FYNNEI. The V gene lost 4 bases and the J gene lost 2 bases, with 12 bases spanning the gap. The CDR3 covers 14 residues. CDR3 in DNA: TGTGCCAGCAGTGGGAACAGGGACGCCTACGAGCAGTACTTC. It encodes CASSGNRDAYEQYF.

This clonotype has only a few counts. This chain uses TRBV7-2 with TRBJ2-3; no definite D call. This CDR3 is built from 13 residues. The germline V and J ends were trimmed by 6 bases and 4 bases, with 11 bases remaining between them. Germline V gives CDR1 SGHTA, CDR2 FQGNSA. CDR3 sequence: CASSLLHSDTQYF. The CDR3 DNA reads TGTGCCAGCAGTCTTTTGCACTCAGATACGCAGTATTTT.

The chain has TRBV5-1 and TRBJ2-3; TRBD2 matches at 9 bases. From germline, CDR1 is SGHRS and CDR2 YFSETQ. V lost 0 bases to trimming and J lost 0 bases; unmatched junction nucleotides: 8. The CDR3 extends over 18 amino acids. CDR3 region: CASSLAGRGGSSTDTQYF. DNA of the CDR3: TGCGCCAGCAGCTTGGCTGGGCGGGGGGGATCTAGCACAGATACGCAGTATTTT.

This clonotype was detected only a few times. DNA for the CDR3: TGTGCCAGCAGCACCCAACAGGGCCCAGATACGCAGTATTTT. It yields the protein CASSTQQGPDTQYF. The chain employs TRBV7-2 and TRBJ2-3; TRBD1 is a possible D gene (6 bases). Trimming removed 5 bases from V and 4 bases from J, with 13 bases in between. The CDR3 length is 14 residues. Germline values: CDR1 SGHTA, CDR2 FQGNSA.

The chain carries TRBV5-1 and TRBJ2-3, with 9 bases fitting TRBD2. The CDR3 loop spans 15 amino acids. CDR1 SGHRS and CDR2 YFSETQ come from the germline V gene. With 7 bases clipped from V and 3 bases from J, the junction kept 9 bases outside the gene matches. The CDR3 sequence is CASGSGGVGTDTQYF. For the CDR3, the DNA is TGCGCCAGCGGTAGCGGGGGTGTGGGAACAGATACGCAGTATTTT.

Note on this clonotype: One end of the junction is discordant with germline, which a read error may explain. The chain uses TRBV14 and TRBJ1-1; maybe TRBD1 (5 bases). The CDR3 covers 13 residues. The germline gives CDR1 SGHDN, CDR2 FVKESK. This CDR3 is CAISAGRGLGAFF. In DNA form, the CDR3 reads TGTGCCATCAGCGCGGGGAGGGGCTTGGGAGCTTTCTTT.

This clonotype was seen ten or more times. The J gene is TRBJ1-5, the V gene TRBV25-1; D may be TRBD1 (5 bases). V lost 3 bases and J 5 bases, leaving 14 bases between the germline ends. CDR1 and CDR2 (germline): MGHDK, SYGVNS. This CDR3 is built from 15 residues. CDR3 in DNA: TGTGCCAGCAGTGATAGTGGGGGGGGGGATCAGCCCCAGCATTTT. Translating gives CASSDSGGGDQPQHF.

This clonotype was seen many times. The chain couples TRBV12-3 or TRBV12-4 to TRBJ2-3; D not certain. The CDR3 has 15 residues. V lost 6 bases, J lost 1 base, and 14 bases lay in between. The CDR3 DNA follows: TGTGCCAGCAGCACCTACTTCCCTGGCACAGATACGCAGTATTTT. This gives the protein CASSTYFPGTDTQYF.

This clonotype was recorded a few times. The chain carries TRBV6-2 or TRBV6-3 and TRBJ2-1; a possible D gene is TRBD2 (7 bases). This CDR3 has 15 amino acids. Germline V CDR1 and CDR2: MNHEY, SVGEGT. The V end was cut by 7 bases, the J end by 4 bases, with 17 bases between. The CDR3 loop reads CASTPREGVYNEQFF. The DNA of the CDR3 is TGTGCCAGCACCCCTAGGGAGGGGGTATACAATGAGCAGTTCTTC.

The chain combines TRBV5-1 with TRBJ2-2; D not certain. The V end was cut by 3 bases, the J end by 5 bases, with 14 bases between. Germline CDR1 SGHRS, CDR2 YFSETQ. The CDR3 length is 15 residues. The CDR3 nucleotides are TGCGCCAGCAGCTCTCGGGCCCCTAAAACCGGGGAGCTGTTTTTT. Translated: CASSSRAPKTGELFF.

This clonotype was counted between two and nine times. The rearrangement joins TRBV12-3 or TRBV12-4 to TRBJ2-1; D is uncertain. The CDR3 has 13 amino acids. Trimming left V 7 bases short and J 12 bases short, with 19 bases between. CDR3 residues: CASKKDALILQFF. CDR3 nucleotides: TGTGCCAGCAAAAAGGACGCTCTTATCTTGCAGTTCTTC.

The chain couples TRBV9 to TRBJ2-3; D is perhaps TRBD2 (6 bases). V shed 6 bases and J shed 1 base, with 12 bases lying between them. Germline assignment: CDR1 SGDLS and CDR2 YYNGEE. This CDR3 region has 14 residues. The DNA for the CDR3 is TGTGCCAGCACGGTAGGCGGGGGCACAGATACGCAGTATTTT. Its translation: CASTVGGGTDTQYF.

The CDR3 sequence: CASARGLQGNQPQHF. The CDR3 nucleotides are TGTGCCAGCGCCAGGGGGTTGCAAGGCAATCAGCCCCAGCATTTT. The chain links TRBV9 to TRBJ1-5; 7 positions match TRBD1. From germline, CDR1 is SGDLS and CDR2 YYNGEE. The J segment lost 2 bases and the V segment lost 7 bases, leaving 9 bases of the junction unmatched. This CDR3 contains 15 residues.

This clonotype has just a few counts. The chain joins TRBV5-5 to TRBJ2-3, with a weak D call TRBD1 (5 bases). The CDR3 length is 15 residues. Looked up from germline, CDR1 is SGHKS and CDR2 is YYEKEE (reference sequence). Trimming shortened V by 1 base and J by 2 bases, and 11 bases separated the two germline ends. CDR3 nucleotide sequence: TGTGCCAGCAGCTTGTCAGGGATACACACAGATACGCAGTATTTT. It is translated as CASSLSGIHTDTQYF.

This CDR3 is CASSLAAYATNEKLFF. CDR3 DNA sequence: TGTGCCAGCAGTTTGGCGGCCTATGCAACTAATGAAAAACTGTTTTTT. V and J are TRBV27 and TRBJ1-4; D is unresolved. V was trimmed by 3 bases and J by 0 bases, leaving 11 bases between them. This CDR3 region has 16 residues. Germline lookup yields CDR1 MNHEY and CDR2 SMNVEV (reference sequence).

This chain connects TRBV3-1 to TRBJ2-5; 12 bases are shared with TRBD2. Per the germline V gene, CDR1 is LGHDT and CDR2 is YNNKEL (reference sequence). The junction had 3 bases not matched to a gene; V was cut back by 2 bases and J by 2 bases. This CDR3 spans 16 amino acids. The CDR3 sequence: CASSQYLAGGQETQYF. CDR3 sequence (DNA): TGTGCCAGCAGCCAATATCTAGCGGGGGGGCAAGAGACCCAGTACTTC.

This clonotype appeared many times. This chain joins TRBV2 and TRBJ1-1, with D possibly TRBD1 on 5 matching bases. The CDR3 covers 15 residues. Trimming pared 7 bases from V and 6 bases from J, leaving 21 bases between. Germline V lookup: CDR1 SNHLY, CDR2 FYNNEI. CDR3 sequence (DNA): TGTGCCAGCACCGAACGGCGGGGGTCAGGAGCTGAAGCTTTCTTT. Residues: CASTERRGSGAEAFF.

The CDR3 region has the DNA TGTGCCAGCAGCGCGTCGCCGGGACTTCCGAACACCGGGGAGCTGTTTTTT. Its translation is CASSASPGLPNTGELFF. The chain joins TRBV7-9 to TRBJ2-2; maybe TRBD2 (6 bases). The CDR3 is 17 amino acids. Germline V gene sequence: CDR1 SEHNR, CDR2 FQNEAQ (reference sequence). V was shortened by 5 bases and J by 0 bases, with 16 bases between the two germline ends.

The chain uses TRBV27 and TRBJ2-1; D might be TRBD1 or TRBD2, each matching 5 bases. The V end lost 6 bases, the J end lost 9 bases, and 18 bases lay between the germline ends. Germline V CDR1 and CDR2: MNHEY, SMNVEV (reference sequence). This CDR3 has 14 residues. The CDR3 loop is CASSHETEGFEQFF. The CDR3 bases are TGTGCCAGCAGCCACGAGACAGAGGGTTTTGAGCAGTTCTTC.

The chain recombines TRBV4-1 with TRBJ2-2; maybe TRBD1 (6 bases). Trimming stripped 2 bases from V and 6 bases from J, with 10 bases between. The CDR3 sequence is 14 residues long. Germline values: CDR1 MGHRA, CDR2 YSYEKL. The CDR3 is CASSQLQGSGELFF. The CDR3 DNA reads TGCGCCAGCAGCCAATTACAGGGCTCCGGGGAGCTGTTTTTT.